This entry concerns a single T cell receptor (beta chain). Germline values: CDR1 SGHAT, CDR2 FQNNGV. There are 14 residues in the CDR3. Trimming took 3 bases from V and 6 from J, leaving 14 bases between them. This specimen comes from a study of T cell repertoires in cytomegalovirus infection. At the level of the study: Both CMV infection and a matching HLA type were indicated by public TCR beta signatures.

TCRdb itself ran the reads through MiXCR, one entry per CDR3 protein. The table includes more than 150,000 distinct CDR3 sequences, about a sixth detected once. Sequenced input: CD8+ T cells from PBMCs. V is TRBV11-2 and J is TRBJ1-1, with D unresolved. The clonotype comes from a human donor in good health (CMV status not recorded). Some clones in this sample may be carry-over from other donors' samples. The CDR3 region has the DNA TGTGCCAGCAGCTTCTCAATCTCAGGTCCTGAAGCTTTCTTT. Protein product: CASSFSISGPEAFF.